These 17 T cell receptor beta chains were sequenced from one sample in a study of T cells in Graves' hyperthyroidism and ophthalmopathy. Amplification of TCR beta CDR3 regions was performed using RNA transcripts as template. TCR CDR3 regions were first amplified by RT-PCR with HTBI primers. TCRdb called the multiplex PCR reads again in MiXCR, with one record for every CDR3 protein. The sample includes roughly 38,000 distinct CDR3 sequences, about 50% of them seen just once. The sample consisted of blood. The receptors come from a woman aged 45-65 years with Graves' hyperthyroidism that later progressed to Graves' ophthalmopathy.

By sample fraction, this clonotype is medium-sized. This chain links TRBV24-1 with TRBJ2-7; 13 nucleotides line up with TRBD2. The CDR3 is made up of 14 amino acids. In germline, CDR1 is KGHDR, CDR2 SFDVKD. Trimming took 5 bases from V and 4 from J; bases not matched to a gene: 1. The CDR3 protein is CATSGTSGSYEQYF. CDR3 nucleotides: TGTGCCACCAGTGGGACTAGCGGGAGTTACGAGCAGTACTTC.

Of note for this clonotype: The germline gene is not matched at one end of the junction; a read error may be the cause. The gene calls are TRBV24-1 and TRBJ1-4; TRBD1 is a possible D gene (5 bases). The CDR3 is 14 amino acids. Germline V gene sequence: CDR1 KGHDR, CDR2 SFDVKD. The CDR3 coding sequence is TGTGCCGCCAGTTCCGGGGGAGAGGCGGAAAAACTGTTTTTT. Translation: CAASSGGEAEKLFF.

This clonotype occurred many times. The chain combines TRBV5-1 with TRBJ2-3; possibly TRBD1 for D (5 bases). The V end was cut by 2 bases, the J end by 6 bases, with 7 bases between. There are 12 residues in the CDR3. Germline CDR1 SGHRS, CDR2 YFSETQ. The CDR3 loop reads CASSLGVDTQYF. In DNA, the CDR3 is TGCGCCAGCAGCTTAGGGGTCGATACGCAGTATTTT. The entire variable domain, with the rest obtained from reference TRBV5-1 and TRBJ2-3, is as follows: KAGVTQTPRYLIKTRGQQVTLSCSPISGHRSVSWYQQTPGQGLQFLFEYFSETQRNKGNFPGRFSGRQFSNSRSEMNVSTLELGDSALYLCASSLGVDTQYFGPGTRLTVL.

The chain employs TRBV4-1 and TRBJ2-7; 13 bases line up with TRBD2. Trimming cost V 0 bases and J 2 bases; bases outside gene matches: 1. The CDR3 is 16 residues long. Germline CDR1 and CDR2: MGHRA and YSYEKL. The CDR3 region is CASSQEGTSGAYEQYF. The DNA for the CDR3 is TGCGCCAGCAGCCAAGAAGGGACTAGCGGGGCCTACGAGCAGTACTTC.

The rearrangement joins TRBV7-3 to TRBJ2-7, with D perhaps being TRBD1 or TRBD2 (5 bases each). Trimming removed 4 bases at V and 2 bases at J, with 18 bases between. Germline CDR1 reads SGHTA; CDR2 reads FQGTGA. The CDR3 extends over 16 amino acids. The CDR3 DNA is TGTGCCAGCAGCTCCCCCCAGGTTGGGGACGCCTACGAGCAGTACTTC. This codes for CASSSPQVGDAYEQYF.

The V call is TRBV24-1, the J call TRBJ2-1; D unclear. This CDR3 has 15 residues. Between the trimmed V and J ends, which lost 3 bases and 12 bases, there was a span of 20 bases. The germline CDR1 and CDR2 sequences are KGHDR and SFDVKD. In DNA, the CDR3 is TGTGCCACCAGTGATCGGGCCGTCGGCACAGATACGCAGTTCTTC. Translated: CATSDRAVGTDTQFF.

This chain connects TRBV20-1 to TRBJ2-3; 9 bases fit TRBD1. The ends lost 7 bases at V and 2 bases at J; junction bases unmatched: 10. The CDR3 has 15 amino acids. Germline loops: CDR1 DFQATT, CDR2 SNEGSKA (reference sequence). The CDR3 nucleotides are TGCAGTGTTACCCAGGGGACAGGGTTCACAGATACGCAGTATTTT. Its translation is CSVTQGTGFTDTQYF.

This chain joins TRBV19 and TRBJ2-1; D is perhaps TRBD1 or TRBD2 (5 bases each). In germline, CDR1 is LNHDA, CDR2 SQIVND (reference sequence). This CDR3 has 14 residues. With 3 bases removed from V and 9 bases from J, the gap between germline ends came to 15 bases. The CDR3 loop is CASSMTRGGCEQFF. The CDR3 bases are TGTGCCAGTAGTATGACACGGGGCGGGTGTGAGCAGTTCTTC.

V usage is TRBV2 and J usage is TRBJ2-7, with D possibly matching TRBD2 (6 bases). Per the germline V gene, CDR1 is SNHLY and CDR2 is FYNNEI. V shed 6 bases and J shed 9 bases, with 12 bases lying between them. The CDR3 is 11 residues long. The CDR3 nucleotides are TGTGCCAGCAGGGCGGGATTAGGGCAGTACTTC. It is translated as CASRAGLGQYF.

Many counts were recorded for this clonotype. The chain joins TRBV7-3 to TRBJ1-1; TRBD1 matches 7 bases. After removal of 4 bases from V and 3 bases from J, the junction contained 5 bases not matched to a gene. This CDR3 contains 14 residues. CDR1 is SGHTA, CDR2 FQGTGA, per germline. The CDR3 DNA sequence: TGTGCCAGCAGCTCACAGGGGCGGGACACTGAAGCTTTCTTT. Protein product: CASSSQGRDTEAFF.

Worth noting for this clonotype: Germline and junction disagree at one end, which may indicate a read error. The rearrangement uses TRBV6-1 and TRBJ2-1; TRBD2 aligns across 11 bases. The CDR3 loop spans 16 amino acids. Germline assignment: CDR1 MNHNS and CDR2 SASEGT. The CDR3 here is CAGSQYSSGRYNEQSF. CDR3 sequence (DNA): TGTGCCGGCAGCCAATACTCTAGCGGGAGGTACAATGAGCAGTCCTTC.

In its sample, this clonotype was seen many times. The chain has TRBV6-2 or TRBV6-3 and TRBJ2-7; D is possibly TRBD2 (5 bases). CDR3 length: 16 amino acids. In germline, CDR1 is MNHEY, CDR2 SVGEGT. V lost 2 bases and J lost 4, with 18 bases in between. The CDR3 region is CASSYGRVPIAYEQYF. CDR3 DNA sequence: TGTGCCAGCAGTTACGGGCGGGTTCCTATTGCGTACGAGCAGTACTTC.

By its share, this clonotype is medium-sized. The chain has TRBV24-1 and TRBJ2-1; 11 bases map to TRBD2. This CDR3 comprises 14 residues. Germline CDR1 and CDR2: KGHDR and SFDVKD. V was pared by 5 bases and J by 9 bases, with 5 bases of the junction left unmatched. The CDR3 loop is CATSVTSGSSEQFF. CDR3 coding DNA: TGTGCCACCAGTGTCACTAGCGGGAGTAGTGAGCAGTTCTTC.

This clonotype turned up a few times. Likely a read error: the CDR3 ends without its conserved phenylalanine or tryptophan. Because the CDR3's place on the DNA is in doubt, the DNA is left out and the CDR3 is given as listed by TCRdb. This chain joins TRBV5-4 and TRBJ2-7; the D call TRBD1 from the table was never checked on the DNA. The CDR3 spans 8 amino acids, including both terminal residues. CDR1 is SGHNT and CDR2 is YYREEE in the germline V gene (reference sequence). CDR3 residues: CASSLAGG.

This clonotype was counted at least ten times. CDR3 nucleotide sequence: TGCGCCAGCAGTCCCGGGACAGGGAACACTGAAGCTTTCTTT. Translation gives CASSPGTGNTEAFF. V usage is TRBV5-1 and J usage is TRBJ1-1, with 8 bases lining up with TRBD1. Germline V gene sequence: CDR1 SGHRS, CDR2 YFSETQ. The CDR3 consists of 14 residues. The V gene end was trimmed by 5 bases and the J gene end by 1 base; junction bases not matched to a gene: 4.

The gene calls are TRBV20-1 and TRBJ2-7, with 10 nucleotides matching TRBD2. The CDR3 length is 13 residues. V gave up 6 bases and J gave up 1 base; unmatched junction bases: 3. Germline V gene sequence: CDR1 DFQATT, CDR2 SNEGSKA (reference sequence). The DNA of the CDR3 is TGCAGTGCGGTGACTAGCGGGTCCTACGAGCAGTACTTC. Translated, it gives CSAVTSGSYEQYF.

This clonotype appeared many times. DNA of the CDR3: TGTGCCAGCAGCTTTGACGGTCGGGGGACTGAAGCTTTCTTT. It is translated as CASSFDGRGTEAFF. The chain is built from TRBV7-2 and TRBJ1-1, with a weak D call TRBD1 (5 bases). The germline V and J ends were trimmed by 3 bases and 5 bases, with 13 bases remaining between them. This CDR3 comprises 14 residues. Germline V lookup: CDR1 SGHTA, CDR2 FQGNSA.